The present entry profiles one T cell receptor (beta chain) with its context. Its antigen remains unidentified. Unmatched junction bases numbered 2, after V lost 3 bases and J lost 6 bases. The CDR3 loop spans 14 amino acids. CDR1 SNHLY and CDR2 FYNNEI come from the germline V gene. These data originate in a study of cytomegalovirus exposure and HLA in healthy donors. Study-level findings and limits: Versus the approximately 700-donor mean, an Asian-associated ancestry cluster reportedly showed fewer N-insertions in a later analysis.

The PCR employed 60 Vbeta primers together with 13 Jbeta primers. The data were produced by immunoSEQ multiplex PCR, yet TCRdb's version contains in-frame clones alone and is incomplete. Its table records roughly 73,000 clones. Material: PBMCs. This TCR came from a female donor in good health and CMV-seropositive. This sequence joins TRBV2 and TRBJ1-5, with TRBD1 identical over 10 bases. This CDR3 reads CASSEGQGTQPQHF. The DNA for the CDR3 is TGTGCCAGCAGTGAGGGACAGGGGACTCAGCCCCAGCATTTT.